This T cell receptor (beta chain) was observed in a study of control samples from healthy donors and cancer patients. Sequencing used immunoSEQ multiplex PCR; TCRdb keeps in-frame clones, though not all of them. The table has roughly 120,000 clones, roughly 93% seen once. In germline, CDR1 is MNHEY, CDR2 SVGAGI. Trimming removed 4 bases from V and 7 bases from J, with 17 bases in between. CDR3 size: 15 residues. Input material: blood. This sequence originates from a man aged 25-45 years in good health. J is TRBJ1-5 and V is TRBV6-5, with D possibly TRBD1 on 5 matching bases. The CDR3 sequence: CASSSGGGSKQPQHF. The CDR3 DNA reads as TGTGCCAGCAGTTCTGGTGGGGGTTCGAAACAGCCCCAGCATTTT.